A single sample is the source of the 25 T cell receptor beta chains below, sequenced in a study of T cells in narcolepsy. The method was immunoSEQ multiplex PCR; TCRdb's version includes in-frame clones alone and lacks a portion of them. The repertoire holds some 34,000 clones, with 90% as singletons. Sequenced: CD45RA- memory CD4+ T cells from PBMCs. All receptors come from a human donor with narcolepsy.

CDR3 bases: TGTGCCAGCACCCCCGGCTTACAAGAGACCCAGTACTTC. This encodes CASTPGLQETQYF. V usage is TRBV14 and J usage is TRBJ2-5; D gene unclear. The germline V gene encodes CDR1 SGHDN and CDR2 FVKESK. This CDR3 is built from 13 residues. V dropped 7 bases and J dropped 2 bases, with 11 bases sitting between them.

The chain uses TRBV7-9 and TRBJ1-4, with 8 bases identical to TRBD1. There are 15 residues in the CDR3. With 3 bases clipped from V and 6 bases from J, the junction kept 6 bases outside the gene matches. Germline-derived CDR1 and CDR2 are SEHNR and FQNEAQ (reference sequence). The CDR3 DNA sequence: TGTGCCAGCAGCTTTGGGACAGGCCCCCATGAAAAACTGTTTTTT. It encodes CASSFGTGPHEKLFF. Complete variable domain (other parts from reference TRBV7-9 and TRBJ1-4): DTGVSQNPRHKITKRGQNVTFRCDPISEHNRLYWYRQTLGQGPEFLTYFQNEAQLEKSRLLSDRFSAERPKGSFSTLEIQRTEQGDSAMYLCASSFGTGPHEKLFFGSGTQLSVL.

The rearrangement joins TRBV5-1 to TRBJ2-3, with D hard to call. Per the germline V gene, CDR1 is SGHRS and CDR2 is YFSETQ. The V gene lost 0 bases and the J gene lost 3 bases, with 5 bases spanning the gap. This CDR3 has 13 amino acids. This CDR3 is CASSLDRTDTQYF. The CDR3 DNA reads TGCGCCAGCAGCTTGGATCGTACAGATACGCAGTATTTT.

This chain connects TRBV28 to TRBJ1-2, with D possibly matching TRBD1 (5 bases). V gave up 3 bases and J gave up 0 bases, with 14 bases separating them. This CDR3 contains 16 residues. Germline CDR1 MDHEN, CDR2 SYDVKM. CDR3 sequence (DNA): TGTGCCAGCAGTTTTGTTGCCCCGGGGGCTAACTATGGCTACACCTTC. Protein product: CASSFVAPGANYGYTF.

The V call is TRBV30, the J call TRBJ2-3; tentatively, D is TRBD2 (5 bases). Per the germline V gene, CDR1 is GTSNPN and CDR2 is SVGIG (reference sequence). Trimming removed 0 bases at V and 0 bases at J, with 16 bases between. The CDR3 length is 17 residues. CDR3 in DNA: TGTGCCTGGAGTGTAGGGTCAAAGCGGATTAGCACAGATACGCAGTATTTT. This encodes CAWSVGSKRISTDTQYF.

This sequence joins TRBV30 and TRBJ2-6; 9 bases align to TRBD2. This CDR3 is 15 amino acids long. Trimming at V came to 8 bases and at J to 0 bases, leaving 5 bases not matched to a gene. The germline gives CDR1 GTSNPN, CDR2 SVGIG (reference sequence). CDR3 amino acids: CAGRGGNSGANVLTF. The CDR3, as DNA: TGTGCCGGGCGGGGGGGAAACTCTGGGGCCAACGTCCTGACTTTC.

The count of this clone is one. The CDR3 spells CSVEVVRASEQFF. DNA of the CDR3: TGCAGCGTTGAAGTAGTAAGGGCTAGTGAGCAGTTCTTC. The genes are TRBV29-1 and TRBJ2-1; D is ambiguous. The germline V gene encodes CDR1 SQVTM and CDR2 ANQGSEA. This CDR3 is 13 amino acids long. Trimming took 1 base from V and 9 from J, leaving 13 bases between them.

The V call is TRBV7-9, the J call TRBJ2-7, with D perhaps TRBD2 (5 bases). Germline V gene sequence: CDR1 SEHNR, CDR2 FQNEAQ (reference sequence). CDR3 length: 15 amino acids. Between the trimmed V and J ends, which lost 5 bases and 2 bases, there was a span of 16 bases. The DNA of the CDR3 is TGTGCCAGCAGCCCTGCCCGGGCACTAGCCTACGAGCAGTACTTC. Its protein is CASSPARALAYEQYF.

The rearrangement links TRBV5-4 to TRBJ2-7; a weak D match, TRBD2 (7 bases). Germline V gene lookup returns CDR1 SGHNT and CDR2 YYREEE (reference sequence). V lost 4 bases, J lost 5 bases, and 16 bases lay in between. CDR3 length equals 14 residues. The CDR3 sequence: CASSRGGGPNEQYF. CDR3 sequence (DNA): TGTGCCAGCAGCCGAGGGGGGGGGCCCAACGAGCAGTACTTC.

The V gene is TRBV14, the J gene TRBJ2-5; a possible D gene is TRBD2 (5 bases). V lost 3 bases, J lost 9 bases, and 17 bases lay in between. CDR1 and CDR2 from the germline V gene are SGHDN and FVKESK. This CDR3 has 14 residues. The CDR3 DNA is TGTGCCAGCAGCCAGTACGGGGATCTGGCGGCCCAGTACTTC. Translating it yields CASSQYGDLAAQYF.

The chain employs TRBV5-1 and TRBJ2-3; D remains unclear. The CDR3 covers 13 residues. V shed 5 bases and J shed 2 bases, with 9 bases lying between them. From germline, CDR1 is SGHRS and CDR2 YFSETQ. The CDR3 spells CASSLPNTDTQYF. The CDR3, as DNA: TGCGCCAGCAGTCTACCCAACACAGATACGCAGTATTTT.

The chain recombines TRBV10-3 with TRBJ1-3; D perhaps matches TRBD1 (5 bases). V was trimmed by 6 bases and J by 8 bases, leaving 17 bases between them. CDR1 and CDR2 (germline): ENHRY, SYGVKD. This CDR3 is built from 14 residues. The chain's CDR3 is CAISLTLGGDTIYF. CDR3 sequence (DNA): TGTGCCATCAGCCTAACGCTGGGGGGTGACACCATATATTTT.

The gene calls are TRBV6-5 and TRBJ1-1, with 7 bases that match TRBD1. J was trimmed by 4 bases and V by 4 bases; bases with no gene match: 6. Germline assignment: CDR1 MNHEY and CDR2 SVGAGI. There are 14 residues in the CDR3. The chain's CDR3 is CASSLTGPGTEAFF. The CDR3 DNA reads as TGTGCCAGCAGTTTGACAGGGCCGGGCACTGAAGCTTTCTTT.

The CDR3 DNA follows: TGTGCCAGCAGCGAAAATCTAGCGCCCGGGGAGCTGTTTTTT. It encodes CASSENLAPGELFF. V and J are TRBV5-4 and TRBJ2-2, with a weak D call TRBD2 (6 bases). In germline, CDR1 is SGHNT, CDR2 YYREEE (reference sequence). V was clipped by 4 bases and J by 6 bases, with 13 bases between them. The CDR3 consists of 14 residues. Together with reference TRBV5-4 and TRBJ2-2, the CDR3 gives the full variable domain: ETGVTQSPTHLIKTRGQQVTLRCSSQSGHNTVSWYQQALGQGPQFIFQYYREEENGRGNFPPRFSGLQFPNYSSELNVNALELDDSALYLCASSENLAPGELFFGEGSRLTVL.

Turning to this clone: This sample also contains other DNA sequences that code for the same CDR3. V usage is TRBV30 and J usage is TRBJ1-3; D ambiguous. Trimming took off 2 bases at V and 0 bases at J, with 11 bases between the two ends. This CDR3 comprises 15 residues. The germline CDR1 and CDR2 sequences are GTSNPN and SVGIG (reference sequence). CDR3 amino acids: CAWSRDSGSGNTIYF. The CDR3 coding sequence is TGTGCCTGGAGTCGTGACTCCGGCTCTGGAAACACCATATATTTT.

The V call is TRBV6-1, the J call TRBJ1-2; D is perhaps TRBD1 (5 bases). Germline V CDR1 and CDR2: MNHNS, SASEGT. The ends were cut back, 7 bases at V and 6 bases at J, with 15 bases in the middle. This CDR3 contains 13 residues. Here the CDR3 reads CASKAGTANGYTF. The CDR3 bases are TGTGCCAGCAAAGCCGGGACGGCGAATGGCTACACCTTC.

This chain links TRBV18 with TRBJ2-7; tentatively, D is TRBD1 or TRBD2 (6 bases each). V was cut by 3 bases and J by 3 bases, with 21 bases left in between. Germline CDR1 KGHSH, CDR2 LQKENI. This CDR3 has 17 amino acids. CDR3: CASSPPGAQRFLYEQYF. The CDR3 DNA follows: TGTGCCAGCTCACCCCCGGGGGCGCAGAGATTCCTCTACGAGCAGTACTTC.

The CDR3 DNA reads as TGTGCCAGCTCACAAGACGCAGGGGCGCACGAAAAACTGTTTTTT. Translated: CASSQDAGAHEKLFF. This chain uses TRBV18 with TRBJ1-4; D is possibly TRBD1 (6 bases). The V end lost 4 bases, the J end lost 8 bases, and 17 bases lay between the germline ends. The CDR3 runs to 15 residues. Germline CDR1 and CDR2: KGHSH and LQKENI. Supplemented by reference TRBV18 and TRBJ1-4, the full variable domain reads NAGVMQNPRHLVRRRGQEARLRCSPMKGHSHVYWYRQLPEEGLKFMVYLQKENIIDESGMPKERFSAEFPKEGPSILRIQQVVRGDSAAYFCASSQDAGAHEKLFFGSGTQLSVL.

The V call is TRBV30, the J call TRBJ1-1; D is unclear. This CDR3 is 16 amino acids long. V lost 0 bases and J lost 0, with 14 bases in between. Germline CDR1 is GTSNPN and CDR2 is SVGIG (reference sequence). CDR3 coding DNA: TGTGCCTGGAGTGTAAACCCCCCAGGTCTGAACACTGAAGCTTTCTTT. This translates into CAWSVNPPGLNTEAFF.

The rearrangement joins TRBV6-6 to TRBJ2-6, with 9 bases aligning to TRBD1. Germline values: CDR1 MNHNY, CDR2 SVGAGI (reference sequence). J lost 1 base, V lost 2 bases, and 0 bases had no gene match. The CDR3 length is 16 residues. The CDR3 DNA follows: TGTGCCAGCAGTTACGGACAGGGGTCTGGGGCCAACGTCCTGACTTTC. Amino acids: CASSYGQGSGANVLTF.

This rearrangement joins TRBV6-6 to TRBJ1-4; a possible D gene is TRBD1 (6 bases). Germline CDR1 and CDR2: MNHNY and SVGAGI (reference sequence). The CDR3 is 12 amino acids. Trimming cost V 9 bases and J 9 bases, with 14 bases left between them. The CDR3 bases are TGTGCCAGGGGCAGGGACACCAAAAAACTGTTTTTT. Translated, it gives CARGRDTKKLFF.

V is TRBV18 and J is TRBJ1-1; D remains ambiguous. The CDR3 has 12 residues. Trimming removed 0 bases from V and 8 bases from J, with 7 bases in between. CDR1 and CDR2 (germline): KGHSH, LQKENI. The CDR3 coding sequence is TGTGCCAGCTCACCACCGCCGGGAGAAGCTTTCTTT. Translated: CASSPPPGEAFF.

This clone was counted only a few times. The gene calls are TRBV13 and TRBJ2-7; 7 bases match TRBD1. CDR1 and CDR2 from the germline V gene are PRHDT and FYEKMQ (reference sequence). The CDR3 contains 14 residues. Trimming cost V 5 bases and J 7 bases; bases outside gene matches: 11. The CDR3 here is CASSIRQGGREQYF. The CDR3 DNA follows: TGTGCCAGCAGCATACGACAGGGTGGAAGGGAGCAGTACTTC.

This clone was seen only once. The V call is TRBV18, the J call TRBJ1-4, with D tentatively TRBD1 (6 bases). The V and J ends lost 2 bases and 0 bases respectively, with 10 bases between them. The CDR3 is 16 amino acids. CDR1 is KGHSH, CDR2 LQKENI, per germline. The CDR3 sequence: CASSPRTVATNEKLFF. CDR3 bases: TGTGCCAGCTCACCAAGGACAGTAGCAACTAATGAAAAACTGTTTTTT.

The chain uses TRBV6-6 and TRBJ2-3; 9 bases match TRBD1. The CDR3 loop spans 13 amino acids. Germline loops: CDR1 MNHNY, CDR2 SVGAGI (reference sequence). Trimming cost V 7 bases and J 4 bases; bases outside gene matches: 3. CDR3 nucleotides: TGTGCCAGCACTAGGACAGGGGCAGATACGCAGTATTTT. Translation gives CASTRTGADTQYF.